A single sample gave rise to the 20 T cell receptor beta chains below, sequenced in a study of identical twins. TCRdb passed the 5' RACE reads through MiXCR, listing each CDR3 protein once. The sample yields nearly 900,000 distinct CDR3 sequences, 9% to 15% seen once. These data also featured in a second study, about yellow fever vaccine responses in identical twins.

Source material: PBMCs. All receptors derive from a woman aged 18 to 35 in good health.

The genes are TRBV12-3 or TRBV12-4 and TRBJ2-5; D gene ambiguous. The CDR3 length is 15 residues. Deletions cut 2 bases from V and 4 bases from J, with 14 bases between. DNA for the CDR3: TGTGCCAGCAGTTTATTCTGGACCTGGGGAGAGACCCAGTACTTC. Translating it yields CASSLFWTWGETQYF.

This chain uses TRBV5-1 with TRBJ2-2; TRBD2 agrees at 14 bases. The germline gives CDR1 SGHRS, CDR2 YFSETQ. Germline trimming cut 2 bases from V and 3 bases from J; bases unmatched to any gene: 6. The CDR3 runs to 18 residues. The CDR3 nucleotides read TGCGCCAGCAGCTTTGGGGGACTAGCGGGGGCCTACACCGGGGAGCTGTTTTTT. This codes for CASSFGGLAGAYTGELFF.

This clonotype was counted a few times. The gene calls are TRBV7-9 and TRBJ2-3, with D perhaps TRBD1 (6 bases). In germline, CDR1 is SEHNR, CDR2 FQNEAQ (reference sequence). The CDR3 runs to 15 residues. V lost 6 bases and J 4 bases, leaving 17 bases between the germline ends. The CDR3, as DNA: TGTGCCAGCAGATCAGGGGCCAGTAACGCAGATACGCAGTATTTT. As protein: CASRSGASNADTQYF.

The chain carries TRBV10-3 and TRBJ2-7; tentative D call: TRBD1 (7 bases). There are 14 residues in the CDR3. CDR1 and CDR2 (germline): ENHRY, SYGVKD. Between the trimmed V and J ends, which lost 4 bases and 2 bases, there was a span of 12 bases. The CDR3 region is CAISGVRGAYEQYF. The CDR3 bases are TGTGCCATCAGTGGGGTCAGGGGGGCCTACGAGCAGTACTTC.

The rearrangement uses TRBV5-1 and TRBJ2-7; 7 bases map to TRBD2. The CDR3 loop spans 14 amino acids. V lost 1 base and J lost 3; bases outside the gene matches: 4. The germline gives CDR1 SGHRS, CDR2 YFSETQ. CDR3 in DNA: TGCGCCAGCAGCTTGCCAGGGACTAACTACGAGCAGTACTTC. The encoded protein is CASSLPGTNYEQYF.

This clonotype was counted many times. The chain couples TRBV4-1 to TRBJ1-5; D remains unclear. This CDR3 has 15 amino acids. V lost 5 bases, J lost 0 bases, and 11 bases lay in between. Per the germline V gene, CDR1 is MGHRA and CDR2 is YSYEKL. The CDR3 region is CASSDQVDSNQPQHF. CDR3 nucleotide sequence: TGCGCCAGCAGCGACCAAGTTGATAGCAATCAGCCCCAGCATTTT.

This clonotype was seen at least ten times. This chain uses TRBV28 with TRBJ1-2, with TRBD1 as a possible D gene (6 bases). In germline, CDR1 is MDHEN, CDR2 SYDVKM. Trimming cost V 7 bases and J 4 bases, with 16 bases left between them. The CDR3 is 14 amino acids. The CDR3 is CASNPFGGGYGYTF. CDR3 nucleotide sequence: TGTGCCAGCAATCCCTTTGGAGGGGGCTATGGCTACACCTTC.

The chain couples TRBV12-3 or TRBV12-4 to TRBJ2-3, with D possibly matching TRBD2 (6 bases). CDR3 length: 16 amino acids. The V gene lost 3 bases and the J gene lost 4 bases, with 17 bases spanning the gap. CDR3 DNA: TGTGCCAGCAGTTTGGATGCGGGATCTAGGGCAGATACGCAGTATTTT. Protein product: CASSLDAGSRADTQYF.

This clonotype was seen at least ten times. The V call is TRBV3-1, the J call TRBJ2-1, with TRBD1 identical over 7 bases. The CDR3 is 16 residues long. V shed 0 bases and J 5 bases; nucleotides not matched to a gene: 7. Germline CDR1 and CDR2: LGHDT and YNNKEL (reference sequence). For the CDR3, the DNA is TGTGCCAGCAGCCAAGAGCCAGGGGGTGTCAACAATGAGCAGTTCTTC. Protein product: CASSQEPGGVNNEQFF.

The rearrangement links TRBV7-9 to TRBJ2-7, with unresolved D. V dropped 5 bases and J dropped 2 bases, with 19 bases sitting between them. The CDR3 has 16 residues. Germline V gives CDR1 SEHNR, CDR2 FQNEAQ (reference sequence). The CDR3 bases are TGTGCCAGCAGCCAGCGAGTGTCGGAACGCCCCTACGAGCAGTACTTC. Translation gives CASSQRVSERPYEQYF.

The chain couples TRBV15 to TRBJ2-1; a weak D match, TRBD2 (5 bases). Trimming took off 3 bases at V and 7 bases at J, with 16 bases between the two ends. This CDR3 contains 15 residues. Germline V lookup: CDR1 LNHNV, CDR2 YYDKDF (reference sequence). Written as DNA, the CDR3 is TGTGCCACCAGCAGCCCAGCGGCCCTTTATAATGAGCAGTTCTTC. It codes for CATSSPAALYNEQFF.

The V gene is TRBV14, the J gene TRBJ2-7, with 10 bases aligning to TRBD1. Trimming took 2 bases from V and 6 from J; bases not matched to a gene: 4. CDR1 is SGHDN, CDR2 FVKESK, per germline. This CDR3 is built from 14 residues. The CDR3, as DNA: TGTGCCAGCAGCCAAACTGGGACAGGGGCCGAGCAGTACGTC. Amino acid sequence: CASSQTGTGAEQYV.

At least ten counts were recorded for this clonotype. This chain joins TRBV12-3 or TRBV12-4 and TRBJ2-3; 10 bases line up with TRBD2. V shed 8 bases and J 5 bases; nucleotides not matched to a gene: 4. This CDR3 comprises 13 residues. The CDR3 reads CASQTSGQDTQYF. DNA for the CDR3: TGTGCCAGCCAGACTAGCGGGCAAGATACGCAGTATTTT.

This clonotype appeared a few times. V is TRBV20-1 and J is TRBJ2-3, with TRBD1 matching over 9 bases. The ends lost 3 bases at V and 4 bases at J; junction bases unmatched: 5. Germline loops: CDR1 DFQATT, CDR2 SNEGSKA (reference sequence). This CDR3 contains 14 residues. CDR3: CSARRDRDADTQYF. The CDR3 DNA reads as TGCAGTGCTAGGAGGGACAGGGATGCAGATACGCAGTATTTT.

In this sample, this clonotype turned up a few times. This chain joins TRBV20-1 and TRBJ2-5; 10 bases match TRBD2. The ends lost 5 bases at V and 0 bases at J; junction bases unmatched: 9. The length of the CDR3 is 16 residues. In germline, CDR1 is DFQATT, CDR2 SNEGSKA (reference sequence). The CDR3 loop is CSAPSKLAGDQETQYF. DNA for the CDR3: TGCAGTGCTCCCTCTAAGCTAGCGGGGGACCAAGAGACCCAGTACTTC.

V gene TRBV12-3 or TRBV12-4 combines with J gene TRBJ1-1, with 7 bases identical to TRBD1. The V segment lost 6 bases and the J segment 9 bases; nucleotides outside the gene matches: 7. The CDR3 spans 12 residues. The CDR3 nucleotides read TGTGCCAGCAGCCAGGACAGGAGGAAAGCTTTCTTT. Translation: CASSQDRRKAFF.

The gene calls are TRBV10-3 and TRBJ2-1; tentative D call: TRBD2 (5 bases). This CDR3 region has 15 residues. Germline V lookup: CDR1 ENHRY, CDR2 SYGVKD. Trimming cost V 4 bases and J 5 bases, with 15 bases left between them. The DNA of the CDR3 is TGTGCCATCAGTGGGGGTTCGAGCGGCAACAATGAGCAGTTCTTC. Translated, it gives CAISGGSSGNNEQFF.

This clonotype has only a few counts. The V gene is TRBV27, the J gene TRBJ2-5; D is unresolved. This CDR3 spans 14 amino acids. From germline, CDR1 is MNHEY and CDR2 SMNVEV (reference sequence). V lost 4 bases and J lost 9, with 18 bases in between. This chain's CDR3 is CASSSFNPQSAQYF. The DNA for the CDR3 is TGTGCCAGCAGTTCCTTTAACCCCCAATCGGCCCAGTACTTC.

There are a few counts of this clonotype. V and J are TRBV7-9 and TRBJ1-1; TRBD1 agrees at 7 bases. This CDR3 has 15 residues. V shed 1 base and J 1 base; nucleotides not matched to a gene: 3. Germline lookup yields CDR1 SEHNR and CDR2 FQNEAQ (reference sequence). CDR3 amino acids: CASSLGRTGNTEAFF. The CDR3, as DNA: TGTGCCAGCAGCTTAGGTCGGACAGGGAACACTGAAGCTTTCTTT.

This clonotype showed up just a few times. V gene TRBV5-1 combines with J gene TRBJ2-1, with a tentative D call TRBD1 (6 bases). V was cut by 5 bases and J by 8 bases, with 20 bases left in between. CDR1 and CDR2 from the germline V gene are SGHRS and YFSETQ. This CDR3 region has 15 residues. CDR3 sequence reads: CASRSAGTPLDEQFF. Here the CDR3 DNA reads TGCGCCAGCAGGTCCGCCGGGACACCGCTCGATGAGCAGTTCTTC.